These 25 T cell receptor beta chains originate from one sample sequenced in a study of T cell repertoires in cytomegalovirus infection. Antigen specificity for these receptors is unknown. MiXCR, applied by TCRdb to the reads, yields one record per CDR3 protein. The sample lists 900,000 to 950,000 distinct CDR3 sequences, around 30% occurring once. The specimen was cultured CD8+ T cells from PBMCs, collected from culture after CMV antigen stimulation. These receptor sequences come from a human donor in good health (CMV status not recorded). Some clones in this sample may be carry-over from other donors' samples.

CDR3 region: CASSPWTERTEAFF. As DNA, the CDR3 is TGTGCCAGCAGCCCCTGGACAGAGAGGACTGAAGCTTTCTTT. This chain connects TRBV11-2 to TRBJ1-1; tentatively, D is TRBD1 (6 bases). With 5 bases removed from V and 5 bases from J, the gap between germline ends came to 15 bases. The CDR3 has 14 amino acids. Germline V lookup: CDR1 SGHAT, CDR2 FQNNGV.

The gene calls are TRBV6-6 and TRBJ2-2, with 9 bases identical to TRBD1. The CDR3 has 17 amino acids. In germline, CDR1 is MNHNY, CDR2 SVGAGI (reference sequence). V was clipped by 5 bases and J by 5 bases; unmatched bases: 12. This CDR3 reads CASSGQQGAGLTGELFF. CDR3 coding DNA: TGTGCCAGCAGTGGACAACAGGGGGCAGGTTTAACCGGGGAGCTGTTTTTT.

This clonotype came up a few times. The CDR3 here is CASSQTSEQETQYF. CDR3 in DNA: TGTGCCAGCAGCCAGACTAGCGAACAAGAGACCCAGTACTTC. This sequence joins TRBV7-8 and TRBJ2-5; TRBD2 matches at 8 bases. This CDR3 is 14 amino acids long. Trimming at V came to 5 bases and at J to 2 bases, leaving 4 bases not matched to a gene. Germline V gene data show CDR1 as SGHVS and CDR2 as FQNEAQ.

The V call is TRBV7-9, the J call TRBJ1-6; D possibly corresponds to TRBD1 (6 bases). Trimming left V 4 bases short and J 7 bases short, with 14 bases between. The germline gives CDR1 SEHNR, CDR2 FQNEAQ (reference sequence). The CDR3 spans 15 residues. CDR3 protein: CASSSPVDRNSPLHF. DNA of the CDR3: TGTGCCAGCAGCTCCCCGGTGGACAGAAATTCACCCCTCCACTTT.

V and J are TRBV10-3 and TRBJ2-3; 11 bases map to TRBD2. CDR3 size: 15 residues. CDR1 is ENHRY, CDR2 SYGVKD, per germline. V shed 6 bases, J shed 6 bases, and the junction held 8 bases outside the gene matches. The CDR3: CAISDTSGGEDTQYF. The CDR3 DNA sequence: TGTGCCATCAGCGATACTAGCGGGGGAGAGGATACGCAGTATTTT.

The J gene is TRBJ2-3, the V gene TRBV19, with unresolved D. Trimming took off 3 bases at V and 2 bases at J, with 6 bases between the two ends. Germline assignment: CDR1 LNHDA and CDR2 SQIVND (reference sequence). This CDR3 has 13 amino acids. The CDR3: CASSMRPTDTQYF. DNA of the CDR3: TGTGCCAGTAGTATGAGGCCCACAGATACGCAGTATTTT.

This clonotype was seen more than once but under ten times. This rearrangement joins TRBV7-9 to TRBJ1-2; 9 bases line up with TRBD1. Germline V CDR1 and CDR2: SEHNR, FQNEAQ (reference sequence). The CDR3 spans 15 residues. The ends lost 6 bases at V and 2 bases at J; junction bases unmatched: 7. Here the CDR3 reads CASSRGTGKNYGYTF. CDR3 DNA: TGTGCCAGCAGTCGCGGGACAGGGAAGAACTATGGCTACACCTTC.

CDR3 sequence: CASSWGLAGGTYNEQFF. The CDR3 nucleotides read TGCGCCAGCAGCTGGGGACTAGCGGGGGGTACCTACAATGAGCAGTTCTTC. The chain has TRBV5-1 and TRBJ2-1; 15 bases match TRBD2. The germline CDR1 and CDR2 sequences are SGHRS and YFSETQ. Trimming at V came to 3 bases and at J to 2 bases, leaving 3 bases not matched to a gene. CDR3 length: 17 residues.

The chain employs TRBV10-3 and TRBJ1-1, with D maybe TRBD1 (5 bases). V lost 10 bases to trimming and J lost 1 base, with 7 bases between them. Germline V gene lookup returns CDR1 ENHRY and CDR2 SYGVKD. The CDR3 contains 11 residues. The CDR3 DNA sequence: TGTGCCACCGGACAGAACACTGAAGCTTTCTTT. Translation: CATGQNTEAFF.

This clonotype appeared a few times. V gene TRBV4-1 combines with J gene TRBJ1-1; TRBD1 might be the D (5 bases). CDR3 length: 15 residues. Germline values: CDR1 MGHRA, CDR2 YSYEKL. The V end was cut by 0 bases, the J end by 3 bases, with 11 bases between. CDR3 bases: TGCGCCAGCAGCCAAGACCGGGGCTCCTACACTGAAGCTTTCTTT. It is translated as CASSQDRGSYTEAFF.

V and J are TRBV7-9 and TRBJ1-1, with D possibly matching TRBD1 (6 bases). Germline lookup yields CDR1 SEHNR and CDR2 FQNEAQ (reference sequence). The CDR3 is 17 residues long. V was shortened by 0 bases and J by 1 base, with 15 bases between the two germline ends. The CDR3 sequence: CASSLARDILSNTEAFF. The CDR3 DNA sequence: TGTGCCAGCAGCTTAGCCCGGGACATCCTATCGAACACTGAAGCTTTCTTT.

V usage is TRBV4-1 and J usage is TRBJ1-1; 7 bases line up with TRBD1. Germline V lookup: CDR1 MGHRA, CDR2 YSYEKL. The CDR3 length is 14 residues. J lost 6 bases, V lost 1 base, and 5 bases had no gene match. CDR3 region: CASSQGQGISEAFF. Written as DNA, the CDR3 is TGCGCCAGCAGCCAAGGACAGGGAATCTCTGAAGCTTTCTTT.

The chain is built from TRBV19 and TRBJ1-1; maybe TRBD1 (5 bases). CDR1 LNHDA and CDR2 SQIVND come from the germline V gene (reference sequence). The length of the CDR3 is 13 residues. Trimming took 8 bases from V and 0 from J, leaving 10 bases between them. DNA of the CDR3: TGTGCCAGTGTTATGACAGTGAACACTGAAGCTTTCTTT. This gives the protein CASVMTVNTEAFF.

Of note for this clonotype: Compared with germline, one end of the junction differs, possibly owing to a read error. The chain employs TRBV29-1 and TRBJ1-1; 7 nucleotides line up with TRBD1. The CDR3 contains 12 residues. Per germline, CDR1 SQVTM and CDR2 ANQGSEA. CDR3 sequence reads: CSATGQRANQWF. In DNA, the CDR3 is TGCAGCGCTACGGGACAGCGCGCGAATCAGTGGTTT. The complete variable domain, with remaining parts taken from reference TRBV29-1 and TRBJ1-1, reads SAVISQKPSRDICQRGTSLTIQCQVDSQVTMMFWYRQQPGQSLTLIATANQGSEATYESGFVIDKFPISRPNLTFSTLTVSNMSPEDSSIYLCSATGQRANQWFGQGTRLTVV.

This clonotype was counted between two and nine times. The chain uses TRBV27 and TRBJ2-7; no definite D call. V lost 5 bases and J lost 3, with 14 bases in between. This CDR3 has 14 amino acids. Germline CDR1 is MNHEY and CDR2 is SMNVEV (reference sequence). CDR3 bases: TGTGCCAGCAGTCCCCATGGCCCTTTCTACGAGCAGTACTTC. This translates into CASSPHGPFYEQYF.

With regard to this clonotype: One junction end does not reproduce the germline sequence, and a read error may be involved. The chain couples TRBV19 to TRBJ1-1; D ambiguous. The CDR3 is 14 amino acids. Germline CDR1 and CDR2: LNHDA and SQIVND (reference sequence). This chain's CDR3 is CVSRHGRANTEAFF. The CDR3 bases are TGTGTCAGTAGACACGGACGGGCGAACACTGAAGCTTTCTTT.

The chain is built from TRBV5-5 and TRBJ2-7; a possible D gene is TRBD1 (6 bases). Between the trimmed V and J ends, which lost 4 bases and 3 bases, there was a span of 14 bases. Germline V gives CDR1 SGHKS, CDR2 YYEKEE (reference sequence). The CDR3 runs 14 residues. The CDR3 DNA reads TGTGCCAGCAGCCGCCGGGACACCGTCTACGAGCAGTACTTC. Its translation: CASSRRDTVYEQYF.

This chain links TRBV6-6 with TRBJ2-1; either TRBD1 or TRBD2 may fit D (5 bases each). This CDR3 region has 14 residues. Germline CDR1 and CDR2: MNHNY and SVGAGI (reference sequence). Deletions cut 5 bases from V and 2 bases from J, with 10 bases between. The CDR3: CASSGTETYNEQFF. The CDR3 coding sequence is TGTGCCAGCAGTGGGACGGAAACCTACAATGAGCAGTTCTTC.

CDR3 amino acids: CASSSFGGADTQYF. The CDR3 DNA follows: TGTGCCAGCAGTTCATTTGGAGGGGCAGATACGCAGTATTTT. The V gene is TRBV28, the J gene TRBJ2-3, with D tentatively TRBD2 (6 bases). This CDR3 contains 14 residues. The ends were cut back, 4 bases at V and 4 bases at J, with 12 bases in the middle. Germline CDR1 MDHEN, CDR2 SYDVKM. Full variable domain (remainder filled in from reference TRBV28 and TRBJ2-3): DVKVTQSSRYLVKRTGEKVFLECVQDMDHENMFWYRQDPGLGLRLIYFSYDVKMKEKGDIPEGYSVSREKKERFSLILESASTNQTSMYLCASSSFGGADTQYFGPGTRLTVL.

This clonotype was seen more than once but under ten times. The CDR3 loop reads CASSYVGGDEQFF. The CDR3 DNA sequence: TGTGCCAGCAGTTACGTGGGGGGGGATGAGCAGTTCTTC. V gene TRBV6-5 combines with J gene TRBJ2-1; 7 bases line up with TRBD2. In germline, CDR1 is MNHEY, CDR2 SVGAGI. J was trimmed by 8 bases and V by 2 bases; bases with no gene match: 3. The CDR3 extends over 13 amino acids.

This chain uses TRBV7-6 with TRBJ2-2; TRBD2 matches 10 bases. The V segment lost 1 base and the J segment 6 bases; nucleotides outside the gene matches: 5. The germline CDR1 and CDR2 sequences are SGHVS and FNYEAQ. The CDR3 totals 16 residues. The CDR3 loop is CASSLEWTSGAGELFF. Here the CDR3 DNA reads TGTGCCAGCAGCTTAGAGTGGACTAGCGGCGCCGGGGAGCTGTTTTTT.

In this sample, this clonotype turned up a few times. The rearrangement links TRBV12-3 or TRBV12-4 to TRBJ2-1; 9 nucleotides match TRBD2. The CDR3 sequence is 14 residues long. With V trimmed by 1 base and J by 8 bases, 3 bases remained unmatched. The CDR3 reads CASSLEGLAHEQFF. CDR3 bases: TGTGCCAGCAGTTTAGAGGGACTAGCCCATGAGCAGTTCTTC.

CDR3 DNA: TGTGCCAGCAGCTTGGGAGGGGGGGAAAACTATGGCTACACCTTC. Its protein is CASSLGGGENYGYTF. The chain employs TRBV5-6 and TRBJ1-2, with D possibly TRBD1 on 6 matching bases. V was trimmed by 0 bases and J by 2 bases, leaving 11 bases between them. From germline, CDR1 is SGHDT and CDR2 YYEEEE. This CDR3 region has 15 residues.

This chain uses TRBV7-9 with TRBJ1-4; D not certain. V lost 7 bases and J lost 7, with 13 bases in between. The germline V gene encodes CDR1 SEHNR and CDR2 FQNEAQ (reference sequence). The CDR3 has 13 residues. Here the CDR3 reads CASTGRRGEKLFF. DNA for the CDR3: TGTGCCAGCACAGGACGTCGAGGTGAAAAACTGTTTTTT.

The chain joins TRBV12-3 or TRBV12-4 to TRBJ2-2; D is uncertain. Trimming took off 6 bases at V and 3 bases at J, with 14 bases between the two ends. This CDR3 has 15 residues. The CDR3 spells CASRQGRKYTGELFF. CDR3 in DNA: TGTGCCAGCAGGCAAGGACGGAAATACACCGGGGAGCTGTTTTTT.